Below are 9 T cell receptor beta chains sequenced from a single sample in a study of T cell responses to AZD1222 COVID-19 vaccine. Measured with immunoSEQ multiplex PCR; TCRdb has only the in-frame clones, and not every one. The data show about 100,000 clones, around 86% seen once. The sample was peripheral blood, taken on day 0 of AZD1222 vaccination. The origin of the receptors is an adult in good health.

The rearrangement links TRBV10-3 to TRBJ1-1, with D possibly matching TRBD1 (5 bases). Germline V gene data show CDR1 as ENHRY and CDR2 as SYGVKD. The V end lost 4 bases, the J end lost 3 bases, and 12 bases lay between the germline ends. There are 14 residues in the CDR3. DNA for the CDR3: TGTGCCATCAGTGGGACTGGGGGTGACACTGAAGCTTTCTTT. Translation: CAISGTGGDTEAFF.

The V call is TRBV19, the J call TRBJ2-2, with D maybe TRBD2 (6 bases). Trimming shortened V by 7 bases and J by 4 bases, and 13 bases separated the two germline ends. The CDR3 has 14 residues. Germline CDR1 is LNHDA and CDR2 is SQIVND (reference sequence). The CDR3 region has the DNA TGTGCCAGTACCATGGTGGGGGGCACCGGGGAGCTGTTTTTT. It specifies CASTMVGGTGELFF. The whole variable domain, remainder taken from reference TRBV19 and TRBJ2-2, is DGGITQSPKYLFRKEGQNVTLSCEQNLNHDAMYWYRQDPGQGLRLIYYSQIVNDFQKGDIAEGYSVSREKKESFPLTVTSAQKNPTAFYLCASTMVGGTGELFFGEGSRLTVL.

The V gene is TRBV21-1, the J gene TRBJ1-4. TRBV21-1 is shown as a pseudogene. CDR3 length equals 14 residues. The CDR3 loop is CASQTGHENEKLFF. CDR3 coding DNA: TGTGCCAGCCAGACGGGCCACGAGAACGAAAAACTGTTTTTT.

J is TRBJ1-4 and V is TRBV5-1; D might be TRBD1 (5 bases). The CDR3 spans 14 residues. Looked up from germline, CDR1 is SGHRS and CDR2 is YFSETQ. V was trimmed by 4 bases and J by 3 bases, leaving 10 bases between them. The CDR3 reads CASSRRAANEKLFF. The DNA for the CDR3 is TGCGCCAGCAGCCGCAGGGCGGCTAATGAAAAACTGTTTTTT.

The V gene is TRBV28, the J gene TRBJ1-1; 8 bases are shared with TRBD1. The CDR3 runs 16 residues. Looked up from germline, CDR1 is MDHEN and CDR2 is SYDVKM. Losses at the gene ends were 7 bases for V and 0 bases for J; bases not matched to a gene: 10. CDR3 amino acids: CASIGDRRPMNTEAFF. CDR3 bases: TGTGCCAGCATTGGGGACAGGAGACCTATGAACACTGAAGCTTTCTTT.

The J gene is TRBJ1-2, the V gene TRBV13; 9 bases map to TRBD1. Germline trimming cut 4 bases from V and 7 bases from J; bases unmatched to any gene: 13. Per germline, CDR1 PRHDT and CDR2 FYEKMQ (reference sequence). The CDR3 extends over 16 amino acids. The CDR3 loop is CASSSFTGGPSGGYTF. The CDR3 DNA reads TGTGCCAGCAGCTCTTTTACAGGGGGCCCCTCAGGTGGCTACACCTTC. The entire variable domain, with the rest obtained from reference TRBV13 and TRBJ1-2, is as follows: AAGVIQSPRHLIKEKRETATLKCYPIPRHDTVYWYQQGPGQDPQFLISFYEKMQSDKGSIPDRFSAQQFSDYHSELNMSSLELGDSALYFCASSSFTGGPSGGYTFGSGTRLTVV.

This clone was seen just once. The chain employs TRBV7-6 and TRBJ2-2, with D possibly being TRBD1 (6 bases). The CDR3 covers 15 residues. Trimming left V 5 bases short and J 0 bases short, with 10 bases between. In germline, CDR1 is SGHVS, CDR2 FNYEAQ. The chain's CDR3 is CASSGTSSNTGELFF. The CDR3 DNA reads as TGTGCCAGCAGCGGGACATCCTCGAACACCGGGGAGCTGTTTTTT.

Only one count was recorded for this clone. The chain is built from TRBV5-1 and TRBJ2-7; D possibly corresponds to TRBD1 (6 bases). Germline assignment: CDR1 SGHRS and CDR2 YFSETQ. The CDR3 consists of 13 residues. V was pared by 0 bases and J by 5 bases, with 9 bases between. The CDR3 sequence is CASSLDRADEQYF. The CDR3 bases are TGCGCCAGCAGCTTGGACAGGGCCGACGAGCAGTACTTC.

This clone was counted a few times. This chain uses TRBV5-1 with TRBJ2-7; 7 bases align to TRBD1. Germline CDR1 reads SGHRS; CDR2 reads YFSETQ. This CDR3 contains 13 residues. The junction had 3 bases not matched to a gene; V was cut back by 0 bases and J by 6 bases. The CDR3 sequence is CASSLGQGFEQYF. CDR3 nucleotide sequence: TGCGCCAGCAGCTTGGGACAGGGTTTCGAGCAGTACTTC.